The 3 T cell receptor beta chains reported below all come from one sample, sequenced in a study of T-cell memory formation after mild COVID-19. Each CDR3 protein is one row after TCRdb ran MiXCR on the 5' RACE reads. The sample shows around 250,000 distinct CDR3 sequences, roughly 14% of them seen only once. The sequenced material came from PBMCs or a T cell subset sorted from them (not recorded which). The receptors originated from an adult woman who had mild COVID-19 (a few samples of this study predate the infection). Cell type and time point are not known.

The sample holds many counts of this clonotype. The CDR3 nucleotides are TGTGCCAGCAGCTTGCTGAGTGGTAAAGCCTACGAGCAGTACTTC. This translates into CASSLLSGKAYEQYF. V usage is TRBV5-5 and J usage is TRBJ2-7; the D is unclear. Germline V gene lookup returns CDR1 SGHKS and CDR2 YYEKEE (reference sequence). Trimming shortened V by 1 base and J by 2 bases, and 13 bases separated the two germline ends. This CDR3 has 15 residues.

The chain joins TRBV9 to TRBJ2-1; 10 bases agree with TRBD1. Germline-derived CDR1 and CDR2 are SGDLS and YYNGEE. This CDR3 comprises 14 residues. The V and J ends lost 3 bases and 13 bases, in that order; junction bases with no gene match: 10. CDR3: CASSGPGQGRLQFF. CDR3 nucleotide sequence: TGTGCCAGCAGCGGACCGGGACAGGGGCGTTTACAGTTCTTC.

This clonotype was seen only a few times. CDR3 bases: TGTGCCATCAGTGCCGAAAGGGTGTCACCCCTCCACTTT. It yields the protein CAISAERVSPLHF. The chain combines TRBV10-3 with TRBJ1-6; D gene unclear. Germline V gene sequence: CDR1 ENHRY, CDR2 SYGVKD. The CDR3 runs 13 residues. The V end lost 4 bases, the J end lost 10 bases, and 11 bases lay between the germline ends.